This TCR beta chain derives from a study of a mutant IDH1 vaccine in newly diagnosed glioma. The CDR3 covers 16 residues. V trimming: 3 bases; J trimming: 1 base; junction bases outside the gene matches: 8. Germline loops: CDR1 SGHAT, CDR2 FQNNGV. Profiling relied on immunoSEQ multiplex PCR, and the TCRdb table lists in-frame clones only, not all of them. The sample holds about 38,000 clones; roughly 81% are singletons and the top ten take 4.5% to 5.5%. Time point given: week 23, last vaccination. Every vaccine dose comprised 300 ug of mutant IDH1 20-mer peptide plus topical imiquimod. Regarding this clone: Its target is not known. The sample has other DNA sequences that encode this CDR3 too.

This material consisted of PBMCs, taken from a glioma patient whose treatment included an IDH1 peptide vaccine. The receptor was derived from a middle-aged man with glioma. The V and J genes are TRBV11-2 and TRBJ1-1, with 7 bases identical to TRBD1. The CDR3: CASSFWTGTANTEAFF. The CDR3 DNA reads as TGTGCCAGCAGCTTTTGGACCGGGACAGCGAACACTGAAGCTTTCTTT.